This is a list of T cell receptor beta chains from one sample in a study of tumor T cells in aggressive B-cell lymphoma. Profiled with immunoSEQ multiplex PCR; TCRdb holds only in-frame clones, not every one. The repertoire consists of almost 800 clones, with around 93% occurring once and the leading ten covering 4% to 5%. Specimen: tumor tissue. These TCRs come from an adult with diffuse large B cell lymphoma. CDR3s include the opening cysteine and the closing phenylalanine or tryptophan. A D gene is named only where the DNA matches it firmly. Only some rows state a clone size, as once, few, many or a class for expanded clones.

TRBV7-8,NA,NA,TRBJ1-1,TGTGCCAGCAGCTTAACTGTACTGAACACTGAAGCTTTCTTT,CASSLTVLNTEAFF
TRBV7-3,NA,NA,TRBJ1-1,TGTGCCAGCAGCTTAATCCAGAACACTGAAGCTTTCTTT,CASSLIQNTEAFF
TRBV9,NA,TRBD1,TRBJ2-1,TGTGCCAGCAGCCCTGGGGACAGGGGTGCGTACAATGAGCAGTTCTTC,CASSPGDRGAYNEQFF
TRBV7-8,NA,NA,TRBJ1-5,TGTGCCAGCAGCTTAGCGTTTGGGGGGGATCAGCCCCAGCATTTT,CASSLAFGGDQPQHF
TRBV10-2,NA,NA,TRBJ2-3,TGCGCCAGCAGTGAGATTGGCGGGCCAGATACGCAGTATTTT,CASSEIGGPDTQYF
TRBV9,NA,TRBD1,TRBJ1-1,TGTGCCAGCAGCGCAACAGGGGGAGTGGCTGAAGCTTTCTTT,CASSATGGVAEAFF
TRBV7-2,NA,NA,TRBJ1-5,TGTGCCAGCAGCTCTCAGGATCAGCCCCAGCATTTT,CASSSQDQPQHF
TRBV29-1,NA,NA,TRBJ1-1,TGCAGCTACCGGACGGGGATGAACACTGAAGCTTTCTTT,CSYRTGMNTEAFF
TRBV30,NA,NA,TRBJ1-1,TGTGCCTGGAGTGAGGGGTTTATCACTGAAGCTTTCTTT,CAWSEGFITEAFF
TRBV27,NA,NA,TRBJ2-7,TGTGCCAGCAGTGGAGGGGTTCCCCCGGAGCAGTACTTC,CASSGGVPPEQYF
TRBV5-4,NA,TRBD2,TRBJ2-2,TGTGCCAGCAGCTCTGAACTAGCGGGAGGGCCACCCGGGGAGCTGTTTTTT,CASSSELAGGPPGELFF
TRBV6-1,NA,NA,TRBJ1-2,TGTGCCAGCGGGGCGGGGTATGGCTACACCTTC,CASGAGYGYTF
TRBV6-5,NA,NA,TRBJ1-6,TGTGCCAGCAGTTCAAATAAGCAATCACCCCTCCACTTT,CASSSNKQSPLHF
TRBV27,NA,NA,TRBJ2-5,TGTGCCAGCAGTTTTTCCGGGCAAGAGACCCAGTACTTC,CASSFSGQETQYF
TRBV4-3,NA,TRBD2,TRBJ2-1,TGCGCCAGCAGCCAAGGTTGGACTAGCGGGAGCCCTGAGCAGTTCTTC,CASSQGWTSGSPEQFF
TRBV27,once,NA,TRBJ2-1,TGTGCCAGCAGGATTGCAGGGTCCTACAATGAGCAGTTCTTC,CASRIAGSYNEQFF
TRBV5-1,NA,NA,TRBJ2-2,TGCGCCAGCAGCTCGAGATTTGGGGAGCTGTTTTTT,CASSSRFGELFF
TRBV19,NA,NA,TRBJ2-3,TGTGCCAGTAGTATAGGTGTGGGGCCTCGCACAGATACGCAGTATTTT,CASSIGVGPRTDTQYF
TRBV28,NA,TRBD1,TRBJ1-2,TGTGCCAGCAGCCGGACAGGGAGTCTCTATGGCTACACCTTC,CASSRTGSLYGYTF
TRBV7-2,NA,NA,TRBJ2-2,TGTGCCAGCAGCCAACGACTAGTATCCACCGGGGAGCTGTTTTTT,CASSQRLVSTGELFF
TRBV19,NA,NA,TRBJ2-2,TGTGCCAGTCTTCGTTGGCCCGGGGAGCTGTTTTTT,CASLRWPGELFF
TRBV5-6,once,NA,TRBJ2-7,TGTGCCAGCAGTTCCGGACTCCCCTACGAGCAGTACTTC,CASSSGLPYEQYF
TRBV27,NA,NA,TRBJ1-2,TGTGCCAGCAGTTTAAATCGGGACTATGGCTACACCTTC,CASSLNRDYGYTF
TRBV21-1,NA,NA,TRBJ2-7,TGTGCCAGCAGCCCCTTGGCCGAGCAGTACTTC,CASSPLAEQYF
TRBV4-1,NA,NA,TRBJ1-1,TGCGCCAGCAGCCAAGATTTGTATGGTGGACTCTCGAACACTGAAGCTTTCTTT,CASSQDLYGGLSNTEAFF
TRBV7-3,NA,TRBD2,TRBJ2-1,TGTGCCAGCAGCATTAGGACTAGCGGGTACAATGAGCAGTTCTTC,CASSIRTSGYNEQFF
TRBV7-8,NA,TRBD1,TRBJ1-5,TGTGCCAGCAGCGTAATACAGGGGACATCCAATCAGCCCCAGCATTTT,CASSVIQGTSNQPQHF
TRBV7-2,NA,TRBD1,TRBJ2-1,TGTGCCAGCAGCTTAGTGACGACAGGGGTTTTCAATGAGCAGTTCTTC,CASSLVTTGVFNEQFF